What follows are 20 T cell receptor beta chains derived from one specimen sequenced in a study of T-cell reconstitution after alpha-beta-depleted transplantation in children. It was with unique molecular identifiers that the TCRbeta library was prepared. TCRdb analysed the PCR reads with MiXCR anew, one entry per CDR3 protein. The sample carries around 420,000 distinct CDR3 sequences, under 20% recorded once. The sequenced sample was PBMCs, mostly from graft donor cells, obtained 360 days after TCRalphabeta/CD19-depleted stem cell transplant. The receptors shown here come from a boy in the first two years of life who had a stem cell transplant for Wiskott-Aldrich syndrome, so the T cells may come from the graft donor.

This clonotype was seen more than once but under ten times. This chain connects TRBV24-1 to TRBJ2-5, with TRBD1 as a possible D gene (7 bases). The CDR3 spans 12 residues. Trimming removed 9 bases from V and 3 bases from J, with 10 bases in between. Germline assignment: CDR1 KGHDR and CDR2 SFDVKD. CDR3 sequence reads: CATGGTEETQYF. The DNA of the CDR3 is TGTGCCACCGGGGGGACAGAAGAGACCCAGTACTTC.

This chain uses TRBV6-2 or TRBV6-3 with TRBJ2-1; TRBD1 matches 12 bases. Trimming took 0 bases from V and 5 from J; bases not matched to a gene: 5. CDR3 length equals 17 residues. The germline V gene has CDR1 MNHEY and CDR2 SVGEGT. CDR3 nucleotide sequence: TGTGCCAGCAGTTACTCGCCGGGACAGGGGGCCAACAATGAGCAGTTCTTC. This translates into CASSYSPGQGANNEQFF.

This clonotype came up a few times. This chain joins TRBV24-1 and TRBJ2-3; 12 nucleotides line up with TRBD1. The ends lost 5 bases at V and 4 bases at J; junction bases unmatched: 6. The CDR3 runs 16 residues. CDR1 and CDR2 (germline): KGHDR, SFDVKD. CDR3 nucleotides: TGTGCCACCAGTGTAGGGGGACAGGGGGCCGCAGATACGCAGTATTTT. It yields the protein CATSVGGQGAADTQYF.

V is TRBV5-1 and J is TRBJ2-3; D remains unclear. The V gene lost 0 bases and the J gene lost 3 bases, with 11 bases spanning the gap. Germline lookup yields CDR1 SGHRS and CDR2 YFSETQ. The CDR3 has 15 residues. In nucleotides, the CDR3 is TGCGCCAGCAGCTTGGCCCTACAGTTTACAGATACGCAGTATTTT. Translated, it gives CASSLALQFTDTQYF.

The genes are TRBV19 and TRBJ2-3; D perhaps matches TRBD1 (5 bases). The germline gives CDR1 LNHDA, CDR2 SQIVND (reference sequence). The CDR3 extends over 14 amino acids. V lost 5 bases and J lost 3, with 12 bases in between. CDR3 protein: CASSDRPVTDTQYF. DNA of the CDR3: TGTGCCAGTAGTGACAGACCCGTTACAGATACGCAGTATTTT.

This clonotype was detected only a few times. The chain couples TRBV6-5 to TRBJ2-4; weak D call: TRBD1 (5 bases). The CDR3 runs to 18 residues. Germline V gene sequence: CDR1 MNHEY, CDR2 SVGAGI. V was pared by 2 bases and J by 0 bases, with 17 bases between. The CDR3 region is CASSYPHFDSLAKNIQYF. DNA for the CDR3: TGTGCCAGCAGTTACCCCCACTTTGACAGCTTAGCCAAAAACATTCAGTACTTC.

This clonotype has a handful of counts. The rearrangement joins TRBV7-9 to TRBJ2-7, with 7 bases identical to TRBD2. Germline V lookup: CDR1 SEHNR, CDR2 FQNEAQ (reference sequence). The V and J ends lost 4 bases and 4 bases, in that order; junction bases with no gene match: 7. This CDR3 has 14 amino acids. The CDR3 is CASSWAGDHYEQYF. The CDR3 nucleotides read TGTGCCAGCAGCTGGGCGGGAGATCATTACGAGCAGTACTTC.

This chain joins TRBV20-1 and TRBJ2-1; 14 bases map to TRBD2. This CDR3 comprises 18 residues. Germline values: CDR1 DFQATT, CDR2 SNEGSKA (reference sequence). The junction had 7 bases not matched to a gene; V was cut back by 0 bases and J by 3 bases. This CDR3 is CSARDLGGTSGSYNEQFF. CDR3 nucleotides: TGCAGTGCTAGAGATCTCGGGGGGACTAGCGGGAGCTACAATGAGCAGTTCTTC.

The table lists this clonotype with a few counts. The chain carries TRBV13 and TRBJ2-3; D ambiguous. The V gene lost 4 bases and the J gene lost 4 bases, with 12 bases spanning the gap. Germline V gives CDR1 PRHDT, CDR2 FYEKMQ (reference sequence). This CDR3 comprises 14 residues. The CDR3 DNA reads TGTGCCAGCAGCTCGATCGGGCCGTCAGATACGCAGTATTTT. It codes for CASSSIGPSDTQYF.

J is TRBJ2-3 and V is TRBV20-1; 7 nucleotides line up with TRBD1. CDR3 length: 16 amino acids. Losses at the gene ends were 0 bases for V and 3 bases for J; bases not matched to a gene: 9. Germline V CDR1 and CDR2: DFQATT, SNEGSKA (reference sequence). DNA of the CDR3: TGCAGTGCTAGAGATGTATTGAGGGACAGTACAGATACGCAGTATTTT. Protein sequence: CSARDVLRDSTDTQYF.

This clonotype came up a few times. The chain employs TRBV5-1 and TRBJ2-1; 8 bases line up with TRBD1. Germline V gene data show CDR1 as SGHRS and CDR2 as YFSETQ. V was clipped by 1 base and J by 5 bases; unmatched bases: 5. The CDR3 length is 15 residues. The DNA for the CDR3 is TGCGCCAGCAGCTTGTCAGGGGGCGCCCACAATGAGCAGTTCTTC. Translating it yields CASSLSGGAHNEQFF.

The chain has TRBV11-1 and TRBJ2-2; TRBD1 matches at 12 bases. Looked up from germline, CDR1 is SGHAT and CDR2 is FQDESV (reference sequence). Unmatched junction bases numbered 11, after V lost 2 bases and J lost 7 bases. CDR3 size: 18 residues. CDR3 in DNA: TGTGCCAGCAGCTTACTTTTCCCGGGACAGGGGGCGATCGGGGAGCTGTTTTTT. Protein sequence: CASSLLFPGQGAIGELFF.

This clonotype was seen only a few times. The chain is built from TRBV20-1 and TRBJ2-7, with 7 bases matching TRBD2. Unmatched junction bases numbered 11, after V lost 0 bases and J lost 3 bases. Per germline, CDR1 DFQATT and CDR2 SNEGSKA (reference sequence). The length of the CDR3 is 16 residues. CDR3 nucleotides: TGCAGTGCTAGAGACGGGGGGAGACTAGCTTTCTACGAGCAGTACTTC. Translated: CSARDGGRLAFYEQYF.

This rearrangement joins TRBV12-3 or TRBV12-4 to TRBJ2-2, with TRBD2 identical over 9 bases. This CDR3 is 15 amino acids long. V lost 3 bases to trimming and J lost 6 bases; unmatched junction nucleotides: 5. The CDR3 here is CASSFSGRGAGELFF. Here the CDR3 DNA reads TGTGCCAGCAGTTTTAGCGGGAGAGGGGCCGGGGAGCTGTTTTTT.

The sample holds many counts of this clonotype. The rearrangement joins TRBV20-1 to TRBJ2-1, with 13 bases fitting TRBD2. Germline V CDR1 and CDR2: DFQATT, SNEGSKA (reference sequence). V shed 6 bases and J 7 bases; nucleotides not matched to a gene: 3. The CDR3 spans 13 residues. Written as DNA, the CDR3 is TGCAGTGCGGGGACTAGCGGGGAGAATGAGCAGTTCTTC. Its translation is CSAGTSGENEQFF.

This clonotype has more than one count but fewer than ten. V is TRBV5-6 and J is TRBJ2-1; D may match TRBD1 or TRBD2 (5 bases each). V lost 4 bases and J 0 bases, leaving 11 bases between the germline ends. This CDR3 region has 15 residues. Germline assignment: CDR1 SGHDT and CDR2 YYEEEE. CDR3 DNA sequence: TGTGCCAGCAGCCGGGACCCAAGCTCCTACAATGAGCAGTTCTTC. Protein: CASSRDPSSYNEQFF.

The table lists this clonotype with a few counts. V and J are TRBV20-1 and TRBJ1-1; D remains ambiguous. Per germline, CDR1 DFQATT and CDR2 SNEGSKA (reference sequence). V was clipped by 0 bases and J by 7 bases, with 9 bases between them. This CDR3 has 12 amino acids. CDR3 sequence reads: CSARDLGGEAFF. The CDR3, as DNA: TGCAGTGCTAGAGATCTTGGCGGTGAAGCTTTCTTT.

This chain joins TRBV7-6 and TRBJ1-4; D unresolved. The CDR3 extends over 14 amino acids. Trimming pared 1 base from V and 6 bases from J, leaving 9 bases between. The germline V gene encodes CDR1 SGHVS and CDR2 FNYEAQ. CDR3 DNA: TGTGCCAGCAGCTTAGGGGTAAACGATGAAAAACTGTTTTTT. Protein: CASSLGVNDEKLFF.

Turning to this clonotype: A clone one base away is much larger, so this may be a read error. CDR3 bases: TGCACCAGCAGCCAAGTAGGGGCAGATACGCAGTATTTT. Translated: CTSSQVGADTQYF. This chain joins TRBV4-3 and TRBJ2-3; the D gene is possibly TRBD1 (5 bases). This CDR3 region has 13 residues. Germline CDR1 reads LGHNA; CDR2 reads YSLEER.

The CDR3 here is CASSLSLAEVYEQYF. The CDR3 DNA is TGTGCCAGCAGCCTGTCGCTAGCGGAAGTATACGAGCAGTACTTC. V is TRBV3-1 and J is TRBJ2-7, with 7 nucleotides matching TRBD2. This CDR3 has 15 amino acids. The V segment lost 4 bases and the J segment 4 bases; nucleotides outside the gene matches: 10. In germline, CDR1 is LGHDT, CDR2 YNNKEL (reference sequence).